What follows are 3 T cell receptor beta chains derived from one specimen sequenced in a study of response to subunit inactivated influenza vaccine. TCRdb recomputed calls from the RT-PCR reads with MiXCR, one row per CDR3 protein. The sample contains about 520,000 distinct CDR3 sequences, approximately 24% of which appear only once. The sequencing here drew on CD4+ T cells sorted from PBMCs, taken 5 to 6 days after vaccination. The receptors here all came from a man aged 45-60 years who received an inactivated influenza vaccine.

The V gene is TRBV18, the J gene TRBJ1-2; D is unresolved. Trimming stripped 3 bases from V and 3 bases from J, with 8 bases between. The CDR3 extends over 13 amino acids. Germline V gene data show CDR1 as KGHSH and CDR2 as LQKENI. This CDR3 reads CASSPGSDYGYTF. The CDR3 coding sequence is TGTGCCAGCTCACCGGGGTCGGACTATGGCTACACCTTC. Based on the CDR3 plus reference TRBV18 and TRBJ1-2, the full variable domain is NAGVMQNPRHLVRRRGQEARLRCSPMKGHSHVYWYRQLPEEGLKFMVYLQKENIIDESGMPKERFSAEFPKEGPSILRIQQVVRGDSAAYFCASSPGSDYGYTFGSGTRLTVV.

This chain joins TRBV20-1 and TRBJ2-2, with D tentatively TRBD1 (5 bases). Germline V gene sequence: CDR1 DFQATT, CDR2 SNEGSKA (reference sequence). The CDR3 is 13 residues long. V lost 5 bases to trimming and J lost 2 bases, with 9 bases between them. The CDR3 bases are TGCAGTGCTCGGACACTTAACACCGGGGAGCTGTTTTTT. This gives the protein CSARTLNTGELFF.

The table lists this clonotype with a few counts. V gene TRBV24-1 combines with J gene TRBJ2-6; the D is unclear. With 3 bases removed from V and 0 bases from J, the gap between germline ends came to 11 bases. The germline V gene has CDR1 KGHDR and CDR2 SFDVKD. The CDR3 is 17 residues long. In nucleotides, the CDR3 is TGTGCCACCAGTGATCCGACCCGAATCTCTGGGGCCAACGTCCTGACTTTC. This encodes CATSDPTRISGANVLTF.